One and the same sample provided the 8 T cell receptor beta chains below, sequenced in a study of blood T cell repertoires in COVID-19 (dated by TCRdb to between 2020 and 2021). The library was generated by the immunoSEQ multiplex PCR assay. TCRdb limited this immuneACCESS table to in-frame rearrangements with V and J called. A share of clones is missing; checked studies link under half to unresolved V genes, and the rest is unexplained. The sample profile shows roughly 300,000 clones; around 90% of them were found once. The ten largest clones capture approximately 17% of the sample. Sequences were obtained from PBMCs or T cells enriched from blood (not recorded which). These receptor sequences come from a woman aged 25-40 years who had recovered from COVID-19.

This chain connects TRBV6-4 to TRBJ1-1, with 7 bases that match TRBD1. The CDR3 consists of 16 residues. With 1 base clipped from V and 5 bases from J, the junction kept 10 bases outside the gene matches. CDR1 is MRHNA and CDR2 is SNTAGT in the germline V gene. In DNA form, the CDR3 reads TGTGCCAGCAGTGACTACAGGGGAGCAGGATGGACTGAAGCTTTCTTT. Protein product: CASSDYRGAGWTEAFF.

In DNA, the CDR3 is TGCGCCAGCAGCTTGGCCATGGGGGGACTAGCGGGACAAGAGACCCAGTACTTC. This gives the protein CASSLAMGGLAGQETQYF. The chain couples TRBV5-1 to TRBJ2-5; 13 nucleotides match TRBD2. The CDR3 runs 18 residues. CDR1 is SGHRS, CDR2 YFSETQ, per germline. Trimming removed 0 bases from V and 2 bases from J; junction bases left unmatched: 7.

V gene TRBV28 combines with J gene TRBJ2-3; TRBD2 matches at 8 bases. V lost 7 bases to trimming and J lost 2 bases; unmatched junction nucleotides: 5. The length of the CDR3 is 14 residues. Germline V lookup: CDR1 MDHEN, CDR2 SYDVKM. CDR3 DNA: TGTGCCAGCACCACTAGCGGTCTCACAGATACGCAGTATTTT. Encoded protein: CASTTSGLTDTQYF. The complete variable domain, with remaining parts taken from reference TRBV28 and TRBJ2-3, reads DVKVTQSSRYLVKRTGEKVFLECVQDMDHENMFWYRQDPGLGLRLIYFSYDVKMKEKGDIPEGYSVSREKKERFSLILESASTNQTSMYLCASTTSGLTDTQYFGPGTRLTVL.

The chain couples TRBV7-2 to TRBJ1-4, with TRBD1 matching 8 bases. CDR3 length: 17 amino acids. The ends lost 0 bases at V and 10 bases at J; junction bases unmatched: 13. CDR1 SGHTA and CDR2 FQGNSA come from the germline V gene. CDR3 sequence reads: CASSLASHPGQVGKLFF. The CDR3 DNA sequence: TGTGCCAGCAGCTTAGCTAGTCATCCGGGACAGGTTGGAAAACTGTTTTTT.

This chain links TRBV12-3 or TRBV12-4 with TRBJ2-1; D not resolved. The CDR3 runs to 13 residues. The V and J ends lost 5 bases and 6 bases respectively, with 11 bases between them. The CDR3 spells CASSLGSVNEQFF. The CDR3 DNA sequence: TGTGCCAGCAGTCTCGGGTCGGTCAATGAGCAGTTCTTC.

J is TRBJ2-7 and V is TRBV5-5; D is unclear. This CDR3 is 14 amino acids long. Trimming took off 4 bases at V and 5 bases at J, with 16 bases between the two ends. CDR1 and CDR2 (germline): SGHKS, YYEKEE (reference sequence). The CDR3 protein is CASSPVEVKNEQYF. CDR3 DNA: TGTGCCAGCAGCCCGGTAGAGGTAAAGAACGAGCAGTACTTC.

The V call is TRBV24-1, the J call TRBJ1-2; TRBD1 matches 7 bases. The CDR3 runs to 14 residues. Germline-derived CDR1 and CDR2 are KGHDR and SFDVKD. V dropped 5 bases and J dropped 7; count of bases not matched to a gene: 9. The CDR3 DNA reads as TGTGCCACCAGTGCCTCGACAGGGCGGGCTGGCTACACCTTC. It codes for CATSASTGRAGYTF.

This CDR3 is CASSRGQGGDYGYTF. The CDR3 DNA follows: TGTGCCAGCAGTCGAGGACAGGGAGGGGACTATGGCTACACCTTC. The V gene is TRBV6-5, the J gene TRBJ1-2; the match to TRBD1 covers 8 bases. Germline V gene sequence: CDR1 MNHEY, CDR2 SVGAGI. The CDR3 contains 15 residues. The ends lost 5 bases at V and 3 bases at J; junction bases unmatched: 8.